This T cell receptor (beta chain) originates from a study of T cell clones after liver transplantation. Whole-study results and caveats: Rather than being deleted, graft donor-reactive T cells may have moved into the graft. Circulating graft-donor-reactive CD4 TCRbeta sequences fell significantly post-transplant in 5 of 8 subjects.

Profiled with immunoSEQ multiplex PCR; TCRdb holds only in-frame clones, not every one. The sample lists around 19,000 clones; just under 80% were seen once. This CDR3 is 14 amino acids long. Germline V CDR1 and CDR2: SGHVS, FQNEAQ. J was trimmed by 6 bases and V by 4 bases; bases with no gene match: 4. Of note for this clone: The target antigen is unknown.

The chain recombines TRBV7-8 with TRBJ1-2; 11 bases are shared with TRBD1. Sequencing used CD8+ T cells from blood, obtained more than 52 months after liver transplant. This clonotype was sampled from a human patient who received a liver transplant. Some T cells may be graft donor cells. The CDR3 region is CASSSGQGANGYTF. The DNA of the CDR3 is TGTGCCAGCAGCTCCGGACAGGGGGCAAATGGCTACACCTTC.